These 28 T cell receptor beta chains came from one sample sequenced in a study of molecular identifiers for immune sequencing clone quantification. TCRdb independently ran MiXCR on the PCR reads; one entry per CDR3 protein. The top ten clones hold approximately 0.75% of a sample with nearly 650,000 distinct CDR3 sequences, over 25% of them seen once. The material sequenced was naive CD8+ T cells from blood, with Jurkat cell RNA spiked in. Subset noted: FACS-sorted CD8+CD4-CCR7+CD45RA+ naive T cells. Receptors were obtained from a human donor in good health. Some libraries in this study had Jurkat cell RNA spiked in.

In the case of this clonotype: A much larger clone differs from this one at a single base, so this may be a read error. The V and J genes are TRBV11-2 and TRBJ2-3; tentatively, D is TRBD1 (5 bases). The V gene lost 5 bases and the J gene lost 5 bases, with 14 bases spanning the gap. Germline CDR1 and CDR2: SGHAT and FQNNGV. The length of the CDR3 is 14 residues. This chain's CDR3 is CASSLQGPRDTQYF. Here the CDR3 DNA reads TGTGCCAGCAGCCTCCAGGGTCCCCGAGATACGCAGTATTTT.

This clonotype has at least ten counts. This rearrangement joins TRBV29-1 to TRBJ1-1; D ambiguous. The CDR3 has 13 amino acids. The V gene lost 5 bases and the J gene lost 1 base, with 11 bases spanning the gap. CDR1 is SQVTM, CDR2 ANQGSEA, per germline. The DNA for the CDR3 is TGCAGCGTTATCTTCGCAGCGAACACTGAAGCTTTCTTT. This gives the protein CSVIFAANTEAFF.

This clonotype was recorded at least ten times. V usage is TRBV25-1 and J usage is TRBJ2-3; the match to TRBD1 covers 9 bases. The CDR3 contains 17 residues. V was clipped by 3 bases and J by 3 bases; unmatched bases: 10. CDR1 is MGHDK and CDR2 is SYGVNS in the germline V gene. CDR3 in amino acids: CASSESTGGWLTDTQYF. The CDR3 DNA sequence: TGTGCCAGCAGTGAGTCCACAGGGGGCTGGTTGACAGATACGCAGTATTTT.

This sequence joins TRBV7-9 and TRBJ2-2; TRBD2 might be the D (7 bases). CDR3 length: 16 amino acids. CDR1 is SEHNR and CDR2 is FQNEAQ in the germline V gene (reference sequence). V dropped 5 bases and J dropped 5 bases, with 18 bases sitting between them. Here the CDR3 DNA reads TGTGCCAGCAGCCCCCCGGGGGGCAGGGAAACCGGGGAGCTGTTTTTT. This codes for CASSPPGGRETGELFF.

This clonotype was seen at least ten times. The CDR3 region is CASSRWAETGRQPQHF. In DNA, the CDR3 is TGTGCCAGCAGCCGATGGGCCGAGACAGGGCGTCAGCCCCAGCATTTT. V usage is TRBV7-6 and J usage is TRBJ1-5; TRBD1 matches at 7 bases. With 5 bases clipped from V and 6 bases from J, the junction kept 13 bases outside the gene matches. Looked up from germline, CDR1 is SGHVS and CDR2 is FNYEAQ. The CDR3 has 16 residues.

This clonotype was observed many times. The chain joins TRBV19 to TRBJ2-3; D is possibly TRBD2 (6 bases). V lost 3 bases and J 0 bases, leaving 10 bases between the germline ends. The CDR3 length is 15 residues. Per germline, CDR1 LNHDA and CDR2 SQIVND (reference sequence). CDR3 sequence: CASSISGVSTDTQYF. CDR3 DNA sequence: TGTGCCAGTAGTATCTCGGGGGTTAGCACAGATACGCAGTATTTT.

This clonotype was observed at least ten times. The CDR3 protein is CSPLSLHF. CDR3 DNA sequence: TGCAGCCCCCTGTCACTGCATTTT. V is TRBV29-1 and J is TRBJ1-5, with unresolved D. The germline V and J ends were trimmed by 8 bases and 15 bases, with 11 bases remaining between them. CDR3 length: 8 residues. Germline CDR1 reads SQVTM; CDR2 reads ANQGSEA.

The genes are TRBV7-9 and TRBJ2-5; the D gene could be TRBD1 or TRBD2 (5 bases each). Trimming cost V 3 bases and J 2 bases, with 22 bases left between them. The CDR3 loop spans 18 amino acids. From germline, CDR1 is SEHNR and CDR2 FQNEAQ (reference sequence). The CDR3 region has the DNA TGTGCCAGCAGCTTTGCACGTGTGCCGGGGCGCACTCAAGAGACCCAGTACTTC. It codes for CASSFARVPGRTQETQYF.

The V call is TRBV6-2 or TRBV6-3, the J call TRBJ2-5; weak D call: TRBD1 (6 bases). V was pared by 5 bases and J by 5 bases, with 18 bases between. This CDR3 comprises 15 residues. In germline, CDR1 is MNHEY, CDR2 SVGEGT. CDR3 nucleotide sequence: TGTGCCAGCAGTCCCGTTAAGACAGGAAGGGAGACCCAGTACTTC. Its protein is CASSPVKTGRETQYF.

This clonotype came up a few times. CDR3 protein: CASSHSGHLQETQYF. CDR3 coding DNA: TGTGCCAGCAGTCATTCGGGACATCTCCAAGAGACCCAGTACTTC. This chain joins TRBV6-2 or TRBV6-3 and TRBJ2-5; a weak D match, TRBD1 (6 bases). The germline V and J ends were trimmed by 5 bases and 1 base, with 14 bases remaining between them. Germline assignment: CDR1 MNHEY and CDR2 SVGEGT. This CDR3 spans 15 amino acids.

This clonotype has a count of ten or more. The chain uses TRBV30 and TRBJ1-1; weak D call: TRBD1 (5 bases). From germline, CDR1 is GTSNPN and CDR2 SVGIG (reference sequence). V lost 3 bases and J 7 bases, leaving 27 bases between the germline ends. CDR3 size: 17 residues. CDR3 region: CAWSVPLPSGDRIEAFF. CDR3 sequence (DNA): TGTGCCTGGAGCGTACCCCTTCCCTCGGGGGATCGCATTGAAGCTTTCTTT. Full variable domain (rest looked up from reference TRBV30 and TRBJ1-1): SQTIHQWPATLVQPVGSPLSLECTVEGTSNPNLYWYRQAAGRGLQLLFYSVGIGQISSEVPQNLSASRPQDRQFILSSKKLLLSDSGFYLCAWSVPLPSGDRIEAFFGQGTRLTVV.

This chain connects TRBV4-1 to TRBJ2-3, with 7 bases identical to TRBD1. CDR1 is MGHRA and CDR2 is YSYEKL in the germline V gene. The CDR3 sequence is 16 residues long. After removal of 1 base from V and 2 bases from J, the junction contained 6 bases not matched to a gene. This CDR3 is CASSQGTGLTTDTQYF. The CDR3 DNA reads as TGCGCCAGCAGCCAAGGGACAGGCCTTACCACAGATACGCAGTATTTT.

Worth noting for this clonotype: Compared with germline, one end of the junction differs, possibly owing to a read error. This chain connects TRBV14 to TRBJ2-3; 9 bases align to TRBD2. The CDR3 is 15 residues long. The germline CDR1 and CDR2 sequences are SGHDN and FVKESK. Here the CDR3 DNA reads TGTGTCAGCAGCCATGTTAGCGGGGGAAGGGATACGCAGTATTTT. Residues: CVSSHVSGGRDTQYF.

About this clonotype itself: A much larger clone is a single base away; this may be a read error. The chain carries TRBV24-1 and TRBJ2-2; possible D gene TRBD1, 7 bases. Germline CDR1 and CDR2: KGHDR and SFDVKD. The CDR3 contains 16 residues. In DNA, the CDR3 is TGTGCCACCAGTGAGTCCCGGGACAGCTACACCGGGGGGCTGTTTTTT. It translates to CATSESRDSYTGGLFF.

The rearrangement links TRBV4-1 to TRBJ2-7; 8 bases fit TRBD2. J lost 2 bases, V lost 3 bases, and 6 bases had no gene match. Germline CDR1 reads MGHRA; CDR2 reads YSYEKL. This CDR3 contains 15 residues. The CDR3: CASSQGPGGTYEQYF. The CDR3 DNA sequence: TGCGCCAGCAGCCAGGGACCGGGGGGGACCTACGAGCAGTACTTC.

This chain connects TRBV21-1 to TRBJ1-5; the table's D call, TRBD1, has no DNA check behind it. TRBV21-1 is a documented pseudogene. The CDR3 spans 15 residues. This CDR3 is CASIPSDRSNRPQHF. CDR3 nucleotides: TGTGCCAGCATACCTTCAGACAGGTCAAATCGGCCCCAGCATTTT.

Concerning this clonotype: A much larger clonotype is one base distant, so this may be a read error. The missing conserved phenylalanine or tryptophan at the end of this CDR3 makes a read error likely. The CDR3 protein is CASSQWSAETTTDTQYL. The DNA for the CDR3 is TGCGCCAGCAGCCAATGGTCGGCAGAGACGACCACAGATACGCAGTATCTT. V usage is TRBV4-1 and J usage is TRBJ2-3; D call uncertain. There are 17 residues in the CDR3. V lost 2 bases and J lost 2, with 17 bases in between. Germline V lookup: CDR1 MGHRA, CDR2 YSYEKL.

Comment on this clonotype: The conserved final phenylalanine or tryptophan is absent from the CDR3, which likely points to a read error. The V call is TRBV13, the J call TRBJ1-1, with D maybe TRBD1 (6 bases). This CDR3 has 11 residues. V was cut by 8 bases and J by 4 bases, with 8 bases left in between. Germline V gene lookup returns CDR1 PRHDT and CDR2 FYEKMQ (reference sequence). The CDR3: CASSQGTEAFI. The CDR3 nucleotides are TGTGCCAGCTCACAGGGCACTGAAGCTTTCATT.

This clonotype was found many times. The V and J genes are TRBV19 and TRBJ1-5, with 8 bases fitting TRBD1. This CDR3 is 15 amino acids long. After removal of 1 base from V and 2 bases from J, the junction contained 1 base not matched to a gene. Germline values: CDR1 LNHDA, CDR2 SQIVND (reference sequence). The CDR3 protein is CASSIGGQGNQPQHF. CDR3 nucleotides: TGTGCCAGTAGTATAGGGGGACAGGGCAATCAGCCCCAGCATTTT.

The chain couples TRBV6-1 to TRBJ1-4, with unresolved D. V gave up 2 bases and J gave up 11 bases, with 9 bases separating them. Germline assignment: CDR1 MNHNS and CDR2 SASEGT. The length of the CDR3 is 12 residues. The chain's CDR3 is CASSEYGSKLFF. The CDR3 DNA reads TGTGCCAGCAGTGAATATGGGAGTAAACTGTTTTTT.

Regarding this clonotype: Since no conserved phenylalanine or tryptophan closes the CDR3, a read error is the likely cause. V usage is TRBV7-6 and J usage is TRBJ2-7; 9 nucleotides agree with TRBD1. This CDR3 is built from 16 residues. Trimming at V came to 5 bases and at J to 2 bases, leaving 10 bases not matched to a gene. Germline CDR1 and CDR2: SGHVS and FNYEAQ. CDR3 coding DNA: TGTGCCAGCAGCGACCGGGGACAGGGAGTCCCCTACGAGCAGTACCTC. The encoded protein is CASSDRGQGVPYEQYL.

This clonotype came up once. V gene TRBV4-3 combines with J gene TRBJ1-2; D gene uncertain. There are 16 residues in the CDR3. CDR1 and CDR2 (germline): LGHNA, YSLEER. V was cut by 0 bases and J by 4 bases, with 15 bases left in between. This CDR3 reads CASSQDLWRVGYGYTF. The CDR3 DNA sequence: TGCGCCAGCAGCCAAGATCTGTGGAGGGTGGGCTATGGCTACACCTTC.

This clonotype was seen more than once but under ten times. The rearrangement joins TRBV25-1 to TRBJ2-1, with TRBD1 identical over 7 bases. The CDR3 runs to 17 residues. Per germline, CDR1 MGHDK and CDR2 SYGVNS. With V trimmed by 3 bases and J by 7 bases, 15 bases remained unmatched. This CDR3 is CASSDTQGPARWNEQFF. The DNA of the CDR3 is TGTGCCAGCAGTGACACACAGGGGCCAGCGCGATGGAATGAGCAGTTCTTC.

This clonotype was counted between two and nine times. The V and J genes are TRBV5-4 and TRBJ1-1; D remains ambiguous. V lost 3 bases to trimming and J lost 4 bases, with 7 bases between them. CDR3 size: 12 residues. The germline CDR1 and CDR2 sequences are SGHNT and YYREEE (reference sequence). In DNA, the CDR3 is TGTGCCAGCAGCTCAGTTTCCACTGAAGCTTTCTTT. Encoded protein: CASSSVSTEAFF.

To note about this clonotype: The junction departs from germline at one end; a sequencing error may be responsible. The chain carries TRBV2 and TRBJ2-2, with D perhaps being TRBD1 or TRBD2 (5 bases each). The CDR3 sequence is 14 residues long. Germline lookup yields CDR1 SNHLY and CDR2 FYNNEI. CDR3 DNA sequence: TGTGCCAGCAGTGAATCACTAGATCTAGGGGAGCTGATTTTT. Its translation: CASSESLDLGELIF.

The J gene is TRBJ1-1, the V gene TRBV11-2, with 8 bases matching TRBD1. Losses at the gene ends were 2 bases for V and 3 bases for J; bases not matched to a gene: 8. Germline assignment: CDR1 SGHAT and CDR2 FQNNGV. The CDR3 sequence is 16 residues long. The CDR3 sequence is CASSLSPGGPDTEAFF. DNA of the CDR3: TGTGCCAGCAGCTTATCTCCAGGGGGCCCGGACACTGAAGCTTTCTTT. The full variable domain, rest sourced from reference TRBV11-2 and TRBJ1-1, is EAGVAQSPRYKIIEKRQSVAFWCNPISGHATLYWYQQILGQGPKLLIQFQNNGVVDDSQLPKDRFSAERLKGVDSTLKIQPAKLEDSAVYLCASSLSPGGPDTEAFFGQGTRLTVV.

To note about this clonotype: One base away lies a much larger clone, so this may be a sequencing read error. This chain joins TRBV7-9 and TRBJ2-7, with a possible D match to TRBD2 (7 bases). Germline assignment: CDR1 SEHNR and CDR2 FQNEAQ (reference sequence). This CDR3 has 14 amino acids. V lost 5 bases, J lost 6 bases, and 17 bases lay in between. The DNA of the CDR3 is TGTGCCAGCAGCCTTGCGGGGGCCTACGGCGAGCAGTACTTC. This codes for CASSLAGAYGEQYF.

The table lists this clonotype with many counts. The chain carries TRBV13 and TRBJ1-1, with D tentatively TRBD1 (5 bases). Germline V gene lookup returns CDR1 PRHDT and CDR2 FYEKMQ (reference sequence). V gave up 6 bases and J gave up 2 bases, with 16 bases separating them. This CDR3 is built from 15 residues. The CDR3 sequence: CASRAPGLTNTEAFF. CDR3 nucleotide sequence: TGTGCCAGCAGGGCCCCGGGACTGACCAACACTGAAGCTTTCTTT.